This T cell receptor (beta chain) was sequenced for a study of beta chain features in type 1 diabetes. The study's findings and limits: A pattern of fewer insertions and more deletions at VDJ junctions was seen in type 1 diabetes patients. Moderate but significant shortening of TCRB CDR3s was recorded in all four CD4+ subsets from Type 1 diabetes patients. There was no resolution here of whether HLA type influences TCRB rearrangement.

A remark on this clone: Its cognate antigen is unknown.

Trimming at V came to 0 bases and at J to 0 bases, leaving 8 bases not matched to a gene. The CDR3 sequence is 19 residues long. Germline-derived CDR1 and CDR2 are LGHNA and YSLEER. Researchers reported sorting CD4+ naive, central memory, regulatory and stem cell-like memory cells via CD45RO/CCR7/CD25/CD127/CD95/CD27. Sequencing targeted expressed TCRB transcripts, as all isolated RNA had been reverse transcribed. The method was immunoSEQ multiplex PCR; TCRdb's version includes in-frame clones alone and lacks a portion of them. The repertoire consists of about 620,000 clones, with around 15% occurring once and the leading ten covering more than 0.08%.

This clonotype was obtained from a man aged 18 to 35 in good health. Sequenced sample: naive CD4+ T cells from blood. V and J are TRBV4-3 and TRBJ2-6; 7 positions agree with TRBD2. The CDR3: CASSQETSRTYSGANVLTF. CDR3 bases: TGCGCCAGCAGCCAAGAGACTAGCCGAACCTACTCTGGGGCCAACGTCCTGACTTTC.